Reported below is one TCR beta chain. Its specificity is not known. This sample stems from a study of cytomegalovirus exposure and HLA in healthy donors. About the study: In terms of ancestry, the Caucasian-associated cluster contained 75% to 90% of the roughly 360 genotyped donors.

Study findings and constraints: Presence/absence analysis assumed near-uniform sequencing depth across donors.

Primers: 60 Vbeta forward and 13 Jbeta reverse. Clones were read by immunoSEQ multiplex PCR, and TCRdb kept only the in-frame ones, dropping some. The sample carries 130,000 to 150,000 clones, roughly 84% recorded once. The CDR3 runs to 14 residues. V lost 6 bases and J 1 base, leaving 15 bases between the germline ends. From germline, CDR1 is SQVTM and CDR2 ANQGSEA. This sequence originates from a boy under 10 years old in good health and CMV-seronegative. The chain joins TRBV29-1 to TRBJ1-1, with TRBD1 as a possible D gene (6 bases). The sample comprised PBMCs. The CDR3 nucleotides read TGCAGCGTGCGTCAGGGGTACGAGAACACTGAAGCTTTCTTT. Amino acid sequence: CSVRQGYENTEAFF.